What follows are 14 T cell receptor beta chains derived from one specimen sequenced in a study of T cell changes during pregnancy in multiple sclerosis. The repertoire was sequenced with immunoSEQ multiplex PCR; TCRdb's copy has only in-frame clones and lacks some. In the table there are some 42,000 clones, roughly 87% of which are singletons. The sequenced sample was CD4+ T cells from peripheral blood mononuclear cells, obtained after pregnancy. These receptors were collected from a female donor with multiple sclerosis, enrolled in a pregnancy study.

The V and J genes are TRBV6-6 and TRBJ1-1; D might be TRBD1 (5 bases). This CDR3 is 15 amino acids long. Between the trimmed V and J ends, which lost 0 bases and 3 bases, there was a span of 11 bases. The germline V gene has CDR1 MNHNY and CDR2 SVGAGI (reference sequence). CDR3 nucleotide sequence: TGTGCCAGCAGTTACTCGATGCAGGGTTACACTGAAGCTTTCTTT. Encoded protein: CASSYSMQGYTEAFF.

The chain has TRBV30 and TRBJ1-2; a weak D match, TRBD1 (5 bases). Trimming pared 0 bases from V and 7 bases from J, leaving 9 bases between. The CDR3 contains 12 residues. Germline assignment: CDR1 GTSNPN and CDR2 SVGIG (reference sequence). CDR3 nucleotide sequence: TGTGCCTGGAGTGTCGCGGGGCCTGGCTACACCTTC. This codes for CAWSVAGPGYTF.

The V and J genes are TRBV10-3 and TRBJ2-5, with 8 bases lining up with TRBD1. The length of the CDR3 is 14 residues. CDR1 is ENHRY and CDR2 is SYGVKD in the germline V gene. J lost 5 bases, V lost 0 bases, and 2 bases had no gene match. The CDR3 nucleotides read TGTGCCATCAGTGAGTCCAGGACAGGGGAGACCCAGTACTTC. Its translation is CAISESRTGETQYF.

The chain combines TRBV20-1 with TRBJ1-1; 8 nucleotides agree with TRBD1. Losses at the gene ends were 5 bases for V and 11 bases for J; bases not matched to a gene: 7. The CDR3 length is 11 residues. Germline lookup yields CDR1 DFQATT and CDR2 SNEGSKA (reference sequence). The CDR3 loop is CSAGRTGTAFF. CDR3 nucleotides: TGCAGTGCTGGGAGGACAGGGACTGCTTTCTTT.

CDR3 in amino acids: CASSQEGHGQANRYGYTF. The CDR3 DNA follows: TGCGCCAGCAGCCAAGAAGGTCATGGACAGGCAAACAGATATGGCTACACCTTC. The V call is TRBV4-3, the J call TRBJ1-2; TRBD1 agrees at 7 bases. J gave up 5 bases and V 0 bases, and 15 bases lay outside the gene matches. The CDR3 totals 18 residues. Germline V gives CDR1 LGHNA, CDR2 YSLEER.

The chain links TRBV18 to TRBJ1-1; 8 nucleotides line up with TRBD1. The CDR3 covers 13 residues. Germline CDR1 and CDR2: KGHSH and LQKENI. V lost 3 bases, J lost 7 bases, and 4 bases stayed unmatched. CDR3 sequence reads: CASSPQGASEAFF. CDR3 coding DNA: TGTGCCAGCTCACCGCAGGGGGCTAGTGAAGCTTTCTTT.

This clone was found a few times. This chain connects TRBV18 to TRBJ2-5; a possible D gene is TRBD1 (6 bases). CDR1 and CDR2 (germline): KGHSH, LQKENI. The CDR3 is 13 amino acids. The V end lost 2 bases, the J end lost 7 bases, and 11 bases lay between the germline ends. This CDR3 reads CASSPDRPGTQYF. In DNA, the CDR3 is TGTGCCAGCTCACCAGACAGGCCAGGGACCCAGTACTTC.

This clone was detected only once. The chain is built from TRBV10-3 and TRBJ2-2; possible D gene TRBD2, 5 bases. V was pared by 11 bases and J by 3 bases, with 16 bases between. The CDR3 covers 14 residues. Germline CDR1 reads ENHRY; CDR2 reads SYGVKD. The CDR3 sequence: CAPNGSKDTGELFF. DNA for the CDR3: TGTGCCCCAAATGGGAGCAAGGACACCGGGGAGCTGTTTTTT.

The rearrangement links TRBV19 to TRBJ1-3, with D perhaps TRBD1 (5 bases). Germline V gene lookup returns CDR1 LNHDA and CDR2 SQIVND (reference sequence). The V gene lost 2 bases and the J gene lost 2 bases, with 10 bases spanning the gap. CDR3 length: 15 amino acids. In DNA form, the CDR3 reads TGTGCCAGTAGTATACACGACAGCGCTGGAAACACCATATATTTT. This sequence encodes CASSIHDSAGNTIYF.

The rearrangement joins TRBV5-1 to TRBJ2-3; 9 nucleotides agree with TRBD2. The V segment lost 3 bases and the J segment 4 bases; nucleotides outside the gene matches: 3. The CDR3 spans 14 residues. Germline CDR1 SGHRS, CDR2 YFSETQ. This chain's CDR3 is CASSWAGGPDTQYF. CDR3 nucleotide sequence: TGCGCCAGCAGCTGGGCGGGGGGGCCAGATACGCAGTATTTT.

The V and J genes are TRBV11-2 and TRBJ1-2, with D tentatively TRBD1 (5 bases). CDR1 SGHAT and CDR2 FQNNGV come from the germline V gene. CDR3 length: 12 amino acids. V lost 8 bases and J 4 bases, leaving 11 bases between the germline ends. CDR3 loop: CASSTETYGYTF. CDR3 nucleotides: TGTGCCAGCTCGACAGAAACCTATGGCTACACCTTC.

The chain employs TRBV4-1 and TRBJ2-6; possible D gene TRBD2, 5 bases. The CDR3 has 16 residues. The germline V and J ends were trimmed by 4 bases and 2 bases, with 12 bases remaining between them. Looked up from germline, CDR1 is MGHRA and CDR2 is YSYEKL. CDR3 nucleotides: TGCGCCAGCAGCCCCGGACTGGCCACTGGGGCCAACGTCCTGACTTTC. Protein product: CASSPGLATGANVLTF.

This chain links TRBV27 with TRBJ2-7; D uncertain. From germline, CDR1 is MNHEY and CDR2 SMNVEV (reference sequence). This CDR3 contains 14 residues. The V and J ends lost 3 bases and 3 bases respectively, with 12 bases between them. The CDR3 DNA is TGTGCCAGCAGTTTGGGCCCCCCTGACTACGAGCAGTACTTC. Encoded protein: CASSLGPPDYEQYF.

The chain is built from TRBV7-9 and TRBJ1-5; the D gene is possibly TRBD1 (6 bases). Trimming took off 3 bases at V and 3 bases at J, with 12 bases between the two ends. This CDR3 has 15 residues. CDR1 and CDR2 from the germline V gene are SEHNR and FQNEAQ (reference sequence). CDR3 nucleotide sequence: TGTGCCAGCAGCTTGGGCAGGGGTTTCAATCAGCCCCAGCATTTT. This translates into CASSLGRGFNQPQHF.